This record covers a single T cell receptor beta chain. In the original workflow: Amplification with reference gene primers provided the estimates of nucleated cell counts. Data came from immunoSEQ multiplex PCR; TCRdb stores just in-frame clones and leaves some out. V, J and clone size are taken as reported in that table, and D and trimming were inferred from the DNA itself. The data contain over 200,000 clones, roughly 86% of them singletons. The source of the sample is a study of blood T cell repertoires in COVID-19. As for the study in general: Researchers got acute and convalescent COVID-19 samples from the United States, Italy and Spain. PBMCs, B-cell-depleted T cells, or T cells provided the cDNA or gDNA that made up the material.

This sequence was found in a woman in her forties or fifties with active or convalescent COVID-19. Sequenced material: peripheral blood.

The CDR3 here is CASLGGPNYGYTF. DNA of the CDR3: TGTGCCAGCCTGGGAGGACCTAACTATGGCTACACCTTC. The rearrangement joins TRBV6-5 to TRBJ1-2; no clear D gene. Germline-derived CDR1 and CDR2 are MNHEY and SVGAGI. The CDR3 is made up of 13 amino acids. The ends were cut back, 8 bases at V and 0 bases at J, with 10 bases in the middle.